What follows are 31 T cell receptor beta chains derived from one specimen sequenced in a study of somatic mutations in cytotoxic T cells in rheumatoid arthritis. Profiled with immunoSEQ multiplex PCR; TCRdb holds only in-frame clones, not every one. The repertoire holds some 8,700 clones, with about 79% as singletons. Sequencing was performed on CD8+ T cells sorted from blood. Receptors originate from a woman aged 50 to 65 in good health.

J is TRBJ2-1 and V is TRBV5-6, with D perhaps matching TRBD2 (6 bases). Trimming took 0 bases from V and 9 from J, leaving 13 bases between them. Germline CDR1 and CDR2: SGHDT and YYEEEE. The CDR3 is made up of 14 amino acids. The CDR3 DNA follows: TGTGCCAGCAGCTTGGACGGTTTCGGGAGTGAGCAGTTCTTC. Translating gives CASSLDGFGSEQFF.

The CDR3 sequence: CASSAIPGQVIYEQYF. DNA for the CDR3: TGTGCCAGCAGCGCTATCCCGGGACAGGTGATCTACGAGCAGTACTTC. The J gene is TRBJ2-7, the V gene TRBV7-2; TRBD1 matches 8 bases. CDR1 SGHTA and CDR2 FQGNSA come from the germline V gene. The junction had 12 bases not matched to a gene; V was cut back by 5 bases and J by 3 bases. The CDR3 has 16 residues.

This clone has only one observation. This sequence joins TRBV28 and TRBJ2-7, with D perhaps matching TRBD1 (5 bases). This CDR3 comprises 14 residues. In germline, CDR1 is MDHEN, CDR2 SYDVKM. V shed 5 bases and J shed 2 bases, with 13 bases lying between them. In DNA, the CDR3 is TGTGCCAGCAGTCCTCTGACAGACCCCTACGAGCAGTACTTC. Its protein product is CASSPLTDPYEQYF. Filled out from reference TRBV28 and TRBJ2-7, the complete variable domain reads DVKVTQSSRYLVKRTGEKVFLECVQDMDHENMFWYRQDPGLGLRLIYFSYDVKMKEKGDIPEGYSVSREKKERFSLILESASTNQTSMYLCASSPLTDPYEQYFGPGTRLTVT.

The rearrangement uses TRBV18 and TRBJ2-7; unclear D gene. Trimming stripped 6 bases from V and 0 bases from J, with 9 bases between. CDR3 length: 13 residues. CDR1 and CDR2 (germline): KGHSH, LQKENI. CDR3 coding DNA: TGTGCCAGCTCTCCCGATAGCTCCTACGAGCAGTACTTC. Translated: CASSPDSSYEQYF.

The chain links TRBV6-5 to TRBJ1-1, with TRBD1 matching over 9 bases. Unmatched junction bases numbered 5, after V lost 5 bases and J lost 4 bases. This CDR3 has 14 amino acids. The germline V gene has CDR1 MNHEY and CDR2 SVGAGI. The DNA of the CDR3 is TGTGCCAGCAGTGCTGGGACAGGGCTCACTGAAGCTTTCTTT. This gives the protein CASSAGTGLTEAFF.

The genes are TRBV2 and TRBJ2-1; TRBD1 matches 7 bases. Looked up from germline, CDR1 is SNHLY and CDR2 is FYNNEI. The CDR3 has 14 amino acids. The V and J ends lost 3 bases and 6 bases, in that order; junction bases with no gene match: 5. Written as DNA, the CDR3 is TGTGCCAGCAGTGACAGGGGGTATCCCAATGAGCAGTTCTTC. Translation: CASSDRGYPNEQFF.

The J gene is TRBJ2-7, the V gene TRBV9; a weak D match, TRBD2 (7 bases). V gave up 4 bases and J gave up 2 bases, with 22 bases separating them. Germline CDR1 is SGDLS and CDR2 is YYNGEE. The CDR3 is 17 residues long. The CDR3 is CASSSPLAVQGTYEQYF. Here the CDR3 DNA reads TGTGCCAGCAGCTCCCCTCTAGCGGTCCAGGGGACCTACGAGCAGTACTTC.

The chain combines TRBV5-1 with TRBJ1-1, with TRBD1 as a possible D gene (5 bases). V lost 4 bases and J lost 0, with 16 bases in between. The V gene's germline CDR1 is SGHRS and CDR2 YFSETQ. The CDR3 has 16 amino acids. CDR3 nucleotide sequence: TGCGCCAGCAGCCCCTCCCAGACAGTTCTGAACACTGAAGCTTTCTTT. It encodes CASSPSQTVLNTEAFF.

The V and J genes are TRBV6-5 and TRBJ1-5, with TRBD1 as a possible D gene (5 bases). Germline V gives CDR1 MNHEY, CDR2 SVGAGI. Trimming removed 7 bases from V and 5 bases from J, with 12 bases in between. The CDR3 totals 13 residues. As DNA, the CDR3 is TGTGCCAGCACCCCGGGGGGGGATCAGCCCCAGCATTTT. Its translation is CASTPGGDQPQHF.

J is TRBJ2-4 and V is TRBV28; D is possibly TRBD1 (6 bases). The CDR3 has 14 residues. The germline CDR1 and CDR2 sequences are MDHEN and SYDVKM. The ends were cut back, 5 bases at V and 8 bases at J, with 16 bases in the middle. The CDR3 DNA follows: TGTGCCAGCAGTCAATCGATTGAGGGGGACATTCAGTACTTC. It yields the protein CASSQSIEGDIQYF.

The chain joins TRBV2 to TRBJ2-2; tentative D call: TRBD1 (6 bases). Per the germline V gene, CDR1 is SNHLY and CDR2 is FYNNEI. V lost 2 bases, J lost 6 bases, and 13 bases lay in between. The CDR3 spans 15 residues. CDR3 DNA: TGTGCCAGCAGTGAACAAGGGGGAATTCCCGGGGAGCTGTTTTTT. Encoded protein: CASSEQGGIPGELFF.

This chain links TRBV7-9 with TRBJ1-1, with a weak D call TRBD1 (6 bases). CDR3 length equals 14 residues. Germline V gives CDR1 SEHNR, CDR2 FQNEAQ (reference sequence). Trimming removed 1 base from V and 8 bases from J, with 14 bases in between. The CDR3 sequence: CASSLDATGLEAFF. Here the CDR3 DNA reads TGTGCCAGCAGCTTAGACGCAACAGGGTTAGAAGCTTTCTTT.

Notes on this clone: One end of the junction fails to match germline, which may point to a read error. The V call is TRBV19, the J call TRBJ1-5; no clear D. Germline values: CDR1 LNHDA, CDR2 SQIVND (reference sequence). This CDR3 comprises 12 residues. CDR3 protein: CASSTHPTDFNF. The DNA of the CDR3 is TGTGCCAGTAGTACCCACCCGACCGACTTCAATTTT.

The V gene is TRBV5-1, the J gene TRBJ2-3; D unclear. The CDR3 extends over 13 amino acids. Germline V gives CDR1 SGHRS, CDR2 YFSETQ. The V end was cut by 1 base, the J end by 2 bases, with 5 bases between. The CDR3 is CASSLTTTDTQYF. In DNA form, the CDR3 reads TGCGCCAGCAGCTTGACTACCACAGATACGCAGTATTTT.

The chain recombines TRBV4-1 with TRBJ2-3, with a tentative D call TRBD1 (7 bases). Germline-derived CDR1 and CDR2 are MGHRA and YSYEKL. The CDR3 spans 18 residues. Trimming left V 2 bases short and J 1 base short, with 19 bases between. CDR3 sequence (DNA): TGCGCCAGCAGCCAACAGGGGGGCGGTAGACAGGGCACAGATACGCAGTATTTT. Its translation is CASSQQGGGRQGTDTQYF.

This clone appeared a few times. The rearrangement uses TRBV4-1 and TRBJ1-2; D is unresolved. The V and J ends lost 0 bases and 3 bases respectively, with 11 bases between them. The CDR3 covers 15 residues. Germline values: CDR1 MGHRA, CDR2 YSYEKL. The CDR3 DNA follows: TGCGCCAGCAGCCAAGATTTAGGAGTCCACTATGGCTACACCTTC. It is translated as CASSQDLGVHYGYTF.

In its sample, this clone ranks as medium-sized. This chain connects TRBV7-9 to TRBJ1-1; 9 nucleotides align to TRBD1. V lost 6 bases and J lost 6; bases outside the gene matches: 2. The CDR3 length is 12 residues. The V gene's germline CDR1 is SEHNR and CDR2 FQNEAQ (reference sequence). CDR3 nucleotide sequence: TGTGCCAGCAGGAGGACAGGGGCTGAAGCTTTCTTT. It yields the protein CASRRTGAEAFF.

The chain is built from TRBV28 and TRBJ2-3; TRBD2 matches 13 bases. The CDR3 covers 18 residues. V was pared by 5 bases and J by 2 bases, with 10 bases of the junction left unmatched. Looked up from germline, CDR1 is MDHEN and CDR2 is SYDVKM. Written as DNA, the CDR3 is TGTGCCAGCAGTGGTACTAGCGGGGGGGAAGATCTCACAGATACGCAGTATTTT. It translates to CASSGTSGGEDLTDTQYF.

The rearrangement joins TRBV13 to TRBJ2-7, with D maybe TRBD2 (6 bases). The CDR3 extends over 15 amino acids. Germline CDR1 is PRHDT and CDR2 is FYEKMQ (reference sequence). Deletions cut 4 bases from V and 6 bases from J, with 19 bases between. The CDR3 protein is CASSSGVTSLVEQYF. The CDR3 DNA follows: TGTGCCAGCAGCTCCGGGGTGACTAGTTTGGTCGAGCAGTACTTC.

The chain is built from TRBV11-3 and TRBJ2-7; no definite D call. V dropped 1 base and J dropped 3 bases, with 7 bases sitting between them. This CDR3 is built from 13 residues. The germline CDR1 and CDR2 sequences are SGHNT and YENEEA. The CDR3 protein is CASSLGTGYEQYF. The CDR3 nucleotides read TGTGCCAGCAGCTTAGGTACGGGCTACGAGCAGTACTTC.

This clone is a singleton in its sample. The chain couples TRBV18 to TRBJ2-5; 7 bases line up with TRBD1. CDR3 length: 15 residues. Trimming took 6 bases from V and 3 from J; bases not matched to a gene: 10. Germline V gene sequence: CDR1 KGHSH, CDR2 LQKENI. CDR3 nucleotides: TGTGCCAGCTCGCGCTCGACAGGGCTGGAAGAGACCCAGTACTTC. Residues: CASSRSTGLEETQYF. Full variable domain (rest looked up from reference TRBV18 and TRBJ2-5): NAGVMQNPRHLVRRRGQEARLRCSPMKGHSHVYWYRQLPEEGLKFMVYLQKENIIDESGMPKERFSAEFPKEGPSILRIQQVVRGDSAAYFCASSRSTGLEETQYFGPGTRLLVL.

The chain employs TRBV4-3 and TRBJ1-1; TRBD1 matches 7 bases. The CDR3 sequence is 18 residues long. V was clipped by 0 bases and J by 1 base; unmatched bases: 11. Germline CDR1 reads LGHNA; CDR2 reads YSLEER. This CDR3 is CASSQDPPTGLTNTEAFF. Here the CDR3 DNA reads TGCGCCAGCAGCCAAGATCCCCCGACAGGGTTGACGAACACTGAAGCTTTCTTT.

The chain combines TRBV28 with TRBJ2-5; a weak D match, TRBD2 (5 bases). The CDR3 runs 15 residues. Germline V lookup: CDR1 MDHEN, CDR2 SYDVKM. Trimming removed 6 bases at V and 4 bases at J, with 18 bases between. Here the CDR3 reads CASRTAFHRGETQYF. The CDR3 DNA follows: TGTGCCAGCAGAACCGCCTTCCACCGGGGAGAGACCCAGTACTTC.

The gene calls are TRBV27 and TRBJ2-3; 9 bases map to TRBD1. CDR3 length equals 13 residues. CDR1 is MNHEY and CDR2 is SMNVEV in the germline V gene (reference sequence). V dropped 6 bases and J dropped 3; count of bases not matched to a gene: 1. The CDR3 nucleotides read TGTGCCAGCAGGGGACAGGGAACAGATACGCAGTATTTT. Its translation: CASRGQGTDTQYF.

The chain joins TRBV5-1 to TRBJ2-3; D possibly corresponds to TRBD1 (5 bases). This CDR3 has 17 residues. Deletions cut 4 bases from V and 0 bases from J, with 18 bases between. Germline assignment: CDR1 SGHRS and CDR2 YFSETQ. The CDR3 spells CASSPTLDNYSTDTQYF. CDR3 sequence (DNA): TGCGCCAGCAGCCCTACATTGGACAACTATAGCACAGATACGCAGTATTTT.

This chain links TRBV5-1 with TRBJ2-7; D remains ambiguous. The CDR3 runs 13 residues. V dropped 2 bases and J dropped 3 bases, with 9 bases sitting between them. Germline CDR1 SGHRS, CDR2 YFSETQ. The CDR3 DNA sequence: TGCGCCAGCAGCTTAGGCAGGAACTACGAGCAGTACTTC. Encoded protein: CASSLGRNYEQYF.

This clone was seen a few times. The CDR3 DNA sequence: TGTGCCAGCAGCACTCAGGGGGGACTAGCAGCTGAGCAGTTCTTC. It yields the protein CASSTQGGLAAEQFF. The chain recombines TRBV21-1 with TRBJ2-1; the listed D gene, TRBD2, was not tested against the DNA. TRBV21-1 is noted as a pseudogene. The CDR3 is 15 amino acids.

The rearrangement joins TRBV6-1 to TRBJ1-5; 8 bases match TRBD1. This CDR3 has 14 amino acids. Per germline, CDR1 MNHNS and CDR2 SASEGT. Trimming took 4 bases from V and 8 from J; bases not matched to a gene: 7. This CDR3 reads CASSAGTGLEPQHF. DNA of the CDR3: TGTGCCAGCAGTGCCGGGACAGGCTTGGAGCCCCAGCATTTT.

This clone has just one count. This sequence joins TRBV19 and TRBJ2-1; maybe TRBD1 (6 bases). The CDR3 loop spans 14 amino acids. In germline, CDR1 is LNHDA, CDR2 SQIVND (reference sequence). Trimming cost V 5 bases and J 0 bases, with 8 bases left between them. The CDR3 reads CASSAGASYNEQFF. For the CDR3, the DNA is TGTGCCAGTAGTGCAGGGGCCTCCTACAATGAGCAGTTCTTC.

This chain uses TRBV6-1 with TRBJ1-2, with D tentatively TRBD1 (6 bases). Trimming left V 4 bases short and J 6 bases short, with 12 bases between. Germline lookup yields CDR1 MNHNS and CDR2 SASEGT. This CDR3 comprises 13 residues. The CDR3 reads CASSAGEGDGYTF. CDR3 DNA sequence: TGTGCCAGCAGTGCAGGGGAAGGGGATGGCTACACCTTC.

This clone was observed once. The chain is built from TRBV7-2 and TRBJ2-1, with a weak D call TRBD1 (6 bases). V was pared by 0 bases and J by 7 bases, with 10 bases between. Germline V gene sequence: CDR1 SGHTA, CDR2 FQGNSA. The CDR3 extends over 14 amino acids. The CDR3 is CASSLAFRGNEQFF. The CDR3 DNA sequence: TGTGCCAGCAGCTTAGCGTTCAGGGGAAATGAGCAGTTCTTC.